This T cell receptor (beta chain) was documented in a study of blood T cell repertoires in COVID-19. Study at large: Both acute and convalescent COVID-19 samples were obtained from the United States, Italy and Spain. The analysed material was cDNA or gDNA that came from T cells, B-cell-depleted T cells, or PBMCs.

Measured with immunoSEQ multiplex PCR; TCRdb has only the in-frame clones, and not every one. The table includes around 250,000 clones, 86% detected once. In terms of age and location, participants ranged from roughly 18 to 100 years and lived in about two dozen US areas. Among Cohort 3 donors, those recovered had two negative PCRs, clearance, or symptom resolution. Sample: PBMCs or T cells enriched from blood (not recorded which). The clonotype originates from a man younger than 35 who had recovered from COVID-19.

CDR3 sequence reads: CASSQTSGRAPNEQFF. CDR3 in DNA: TGTGCCAGCAGCCAAACTAGCGGGAGGGCCCCCAATGAGCAGTTCTTC. V usage is TRBV11-3 and J usage is TRBJ2-1; 13 nucleotides match TRBD2. Looked up from germline, CDR1 is SGHNT and CDR2 is YENEEA. This CDR3 has 16 residues. V gave up 5 bases and J gave up 6 bases; unmatched junction bases: 7. Supplemented by reference TRBV11-3 and TRBJ2-1, the full variable domain reads EAGVVQSPRYKIIEKKQPVAFWCNPISGHNTLYWYLQNLGQGPELLIRYENEEAVDDSQLPKDRFSAERLKGVDSTLKIQPAELGDSAVYLCASSQTSGRAPNEQFFGPGTRLTVL.